The rows below give T cell receptor beta chains drawn from one sample of a study of T cells in Graves' hyperthyroidism and ophthalmopathy. Each CDR3 protein is one row after TCRdb ran MiXCR on the multiplex PCR reads. The repertoire holds about 370,000 distinct CDR3 sequences, with about 15% as singletons. What was sequenced was blood. These receptor sequences come from an older woman with Graves' ophthalmopathy. The CDR3 runs from the conserved cysteine through the conserved F or W.

v_gene: TRBV3-1
j_gene: TRBJ2-7
CDR3aa: CASSPWTGEEQYF

v_gene: TRBV3-1
j_gene: TRBJ2-2
CDR3aa: CASSRRVELTGELFF

v_gene: TRBV7-2
j_gene: TRBJ2-5
CDR3aa: CASSPPGPQETQYF

v_gene: TRBV25-1
j_gene: TRBJ2-1
CDR3aa: CASSGGLAGENEQFF

v_gene: TRBV30
j_gene: TRBJ1-1
CDR3aa: CAWSVRASPLGTEAFF

v_gene: TRBV30
j_gene: TRBJ1-1
CDR3aa: CAWRARTGIMNTEAFF

v_gene: TRBV5-1
j_gene: TRBJ2-5
CDR3aa: CASSFSGQLYQETQYF

v_gene: TRBV20-1
j_gene: TRBJ1-2
CDR3aa: CSAPTGGYGYTF

v_gene: TRBV7-9
j_gene: TRBJ2-1
CDR3aa: CASSSLSYNEQFF

v_gene: TRBV3-1
j_gene: TRBJ2-5
CDR3aa: CASSPRAGVETQYF

v_gene: TRBV27
j_gene: TRBJ2-3
CDR3aa: CASSLHSRLAGLYTDTQYF

v_gene: TRBV6-5
j_gene: TRBJ1-6
CDR3aa: CASSYSDRGRLPLHF

v_gene: TRBV25-1
j_gene: TRBJ2-2
CDR3aa: CASSDGTSALTPGELFF

v_gene: TRBV28
j_gene: TRBJ2-7
CDR3aa: CASTAPGTGSIEQYF

v_gene: TRBV19
j_gene: TRBJ2-3
CDR3aa: CASGPQTDTQYF

v_gene: TRBV13
j_gene: TRBJ2-7
CDR3aa: CASSAQRSYEQYF

v_gene: TRBV28
j_gene: TRBJ2-1
CDR3aa: CASSTPANEQFF

v_gene: TRBV5-1
j_gene: TRBJ1-1
CDR3aa: CASSSGTPNTEAFF

v_gene: TRBV12-3/TRBV12-4
j_gene: TRBJ1-4
CDR3aa: CASSLYGGKLFF

v_gene: TRBV27
j_gene: TRBJ2-7
CDR3aa: CASSLSETYEQYF

v_gene: TRBV28
j_gene: TRBJ1-6
CDR3aa: CASRPGQGLSPLHF

v_gene: TRBV12-3/TRBV12-4
j_gene: TRBJ1-1
CDR3aa: CASSLTGGNTEAFF

v_gene: TRBV3-1
j_gene: TRBJ2-1
CDR3aa: CASSQASAIEQFF

v_gene: TRBV28
j_gene: TRBJ1-5
CDR3aa: CASSRIPEPQHF

v_gene: TRBV12-3/TRBV12-4
j_gene: TRBJ2-2
CDR3aa: CASRPTGAHTGELFF

v_gene: TRBV11-2
j_gene: TRBJ2-2
CDR3aa: CASSWTDLNTGELFF

v_gene: TRBV28
j_gene: TRBJ2-5
CDR3aa: CASRVVQGKGQYF

v_gene: TRBV6-1
j_gene: TRBJ1-5
CDR3aa: CASRRNQPQHF

v_gene: TRBV20-1
j_gene: TRBJ2-3
CDR3aa: CSARELATGGGAQYF

v_gene: TRBV15
j_gene: TRBJ2-7
CDR3aa: CATSGGLADYEQYF

v_gene: TRBV20-1
j_gene: TRBJ2-7
CDR3aa: CSAGNPGLGSYEQYF

v_gene: TRBV7-3
j_gene: TRBJ1-3
CDR3aa: CASSLGQGKGNTIYF

v_gene: TRBV27
j_gene: TRBJ1-5
CDR3aa: CASSLSSGTGLGPQHF

v_gene: TRBV2
j_gene: TRBJ1-6
CDR3aa: CASSGQTYNSPLHF

v_gene: TRBV14
j_gene: TRBJ2-7
CDR3aa: CASSQDWTYEQYF

v_gene: TRBV18
j_gene: TRBJ1-1
CDR3aa: CASSPETGAHTEAFF

v_gene: TRBV6-2/TRBV6-3
j_gene: TRBJ2-5
CDR3aa: CASSWTSGRETQYF

v_gene: TRBV28
j_gene: TRBJ2-1
CDR3aa: CASSTQREGGNEQFF

v_gene: TRBV19
j_gene: TRBJ1-5
CDR3aa: CASRGGQGDNQPQHF

v_gene: TRBV12-3/TRBV12-4
j_gene: TRBJ2-5
CDR3aa: CASSLVVSGPQETQYF

v_gene: TRBV12-3/TRBV12-4
j_gene: TRBJ2-1
CDR3aa: CASSLVPDVRQFF

v_gene: TRBV28
j_gene: TRBJ2-2
CDR3aa: CATLPGDVANTGELFF

v_gene: TRBV2
j_gene: TRBJ2-7
CDR3aa: CASSEIWAHSSYEQYF

v_gene: TRBV9
j_gene: TRBJ2-1
CDR3aa: CASSESKRTGTLEQFF

v_gene: TRBV6-1
j_gene: TRBJ2-3
CDR3aa: CASSYHPSSGYTDTQYF

v_gene: TRBV12-3/TRBV12-4
j_gene: TRBJ1-2
CDR3aa: CASSLSGTGDTYGYTF

v_gene: TRBV13
j_gene: TRBJ2-7
CDR3aa: CASSSGTNDEQYF

v_gene: TRBV24-1
j_gene: TRBJ2-7
CDR3aa: CATSDYIGGEQYF

v_gene: TRBV18
j_gene: TRBJ2-5
CDR3aa: CASSPRTGEETQYF

v_gene: TRBV7-9
j_gene: TRBJ2-7
CDR3aa: CASSLYCPYEQYF

v_gene: TRBV7-3
j_gene: TRBJ2-1
CDR3aa: CASSSGGTSGNEQFF

v_gene: TRBV7-8
j_gene: TRBJ2-3
CDR3aa: CASSKSTDTQYF

v_gene: TRBV3-1
j_gene: TRBJ2-5
CDR3aa: CASSLGLAGGIRETQYF

v_gene: TRBV20-1
j_gene: TRBJ2-2
CDR3aa: CGAAGLVEAGELFF

v_gene: TRBV30
j_gene: TRBJ1-1
CDR3aa: CAWSFGGGNTEAFF

v_gene: TRBV3-1
j_gene: TRBJ1-2
CDR3aa: CASSQEGQGTRGYTF

v_gene: TRBV5-6
j_gene: TRBJ2-5
CDR3aa: CASSSPTSGQETQYF

v_gene: TRBV14
j_gene: TRBJ2-7
CDR3aa: CATSGSKAYEQYF

v_gene: TRBV29-1
j_gene: TRBJ2-3
CDR3aa: CSLGDITDTQYF